The 2 T cell receptor beta chains below all came from one sample that was sequenced in a study of blood T cell repertoires in COVID-19. The repertoire was sequenced with immunoSEQ multiplex PCR; TCRdb's copy has only in-frame clones and lacks some. The sample consists of approximately 110,000 clones, more than 70% of them appearing once. Sequenced material: peripheral blood. The source of these receptors is a woman between 65 and 79 years old who had recovered from COVID-19.

The J gene is TRBJ1-6, the V gene TRBV15; 9 bases line up with TRBD1. Germline V gives CDR1 LNHNV, CDR2 YYDKDF (reference sequence). The V and J ends lost 3 bases and 7 bases, in that order; junction bases with no gene match: 7. The length of the CDR3 is 16 residues. The CDR3 sequence: CATSRSRDRANSPLHF. The DNA of the CDR3 is TGTGCCACCAGCAGGAGCCGGGACAGGGCAAATTCACCCCTCCACTTT. The complete variable domain, with remaining parts taken from reference TRBV15 and TRBJ1-6, reads DAMVIQNPRYQVTQFGKPVTLSCSQTLNHNVMYWYQQKSSQAPKLLFHYYDKDFNNEADTPDNFQSRRPNTSFCFLDIRSPGLGDTAMYLCATSRSRDRANSPLHFGNGTRLTVT.

This clone appeared many times. The V call is TRBV28, the J call TRBJ2-7, with TRBD2 matching over 13 bases. The CDR3 totals 17 residues. From germline, CDR1 is MDHEN and CDR2 SYDVKM. V shed 6 bases, J shed 3 bases, and the junction held 11 bases outside the gene matches. CDR3 protein: CASRGGLAGVLNYEQYF. As DNA, the CDR3 is TGTGCCAGCAGGGGAGGACTAGCGGGAGTACTGAACTACGAGCAGTACTTC.